The 20 T cell receptor beta chains given below trace back to one sample, sequenced in a study of control samples from healthy donors and cancer patients. Generated by immunoSEQ multiplex PCR, the TCRdb table keeps only in-frame clones and is missing some. The sample has approximately 120,000 clones, around 89% seen once. Sequenced sample: blood. Receptors were obtained from a woman aged 45-65 years in good health.

V usage is TRBV11-2 and J usage is TRBJ1-3; 9 bases align to TRBD1. CDR1 and CDR2 (germline): SGHAT, FQNNGV. Unmatched junction bases numbered 14, after V lost 0 bases and J lost 2 bases. This CDR3 region has 20 residues. CDR3 loop: CASSLEGTGRRRFPGNTIYF. DNA of the CDR3: TGTGCCAGCAGCTTAGAAGGGACAGGGCGACGGAGGTTCCCTGGAAACACCATATATTTT.

The chain is built from TRBV30 and TRBJ1-4; D is perhaps TRBD1 (6 bases). The CDR3 totals 14 residues. Germline V gene lookup returns CDR1 GTSNPN and CDR2 SVGIG (reference sequence). The V gene lost 0 bases and the J gene lost 10 bases, with 15 bases spanning the gap. CDR3 sequence reads: CAWSVPRGVGKLFF. The DNA for the CDR3 is TGTGCCTGGAGTGTACCCAGGGGCGTTGGAAAACTGTTTTTT.

The J gene is TRBJ1-2, the V gene TRBV19; D is possibly TRBD1 (5 bases). The germline V gene encodes CDR1 LNHDA and CDR2 SQIVND (reference sequence). Trimming removed 1 base at V and 4 bases at J, with 10 bases between. The CDR3 extends over 14 amino acids. DNA for the CDR3: TGTGCCAGTAGTATAGTAGATGGGACCTATGGCTACACCTTC. Translated, it gives CASSIVDGTYGYTF.

The rearrangement uses TRBV7-3 and TRBJ2-1; D is perhaps TRBD1 (5 bases). The CDR3 spans 14 residues. Germline CDR1 SGHTA, CDR2 FQGTGA. V lost 6 bases and J 6 bases, leaving 15 bases between the germline ends. The CDR3 spells CASRYTTGSNEQFF. In DNA form, the CDR3 reads TGTGCCAGCAGGTACACCACAGGCTCCAATGAGCAGTTCTTC.

This clone has more than one count but fewer than ten. The chain employs TRBV5-8 and TRBJ1-2; D is ambiguous. Per germline, CDR1 SGHTS and CDR2 YDEGEE. Trimming left V 4 bases short and J 5 bases short, with 12 bases between. The CDR3 totals 13 residues. CDR3 DNA sequence: TGTGCCAGCAGCCCGTACTATCGATATGGCTACACCTTC. As protein: CASSPYYRYGYTF.

V and J are TRBV15 and TRBJ1-2, with D possibly matching TRBD1 (6 bases). CDR1 is LNHNV and CDR2 is YYDKDF in the germline V gene (reference sequence). V was trimmed by 5 bases and J by 5 bases, leaving 18 bases between them. The CDR3 extends over 15 amino acids. The CDR3 spells CATSRERGAGYGYTF. In DNA, the CDR3 is TGTGCCACCAGCCGCGAACGGGGGGCGGGTTATGGCTACACCTTC.

The chain joins TRBV5-1 to TRBJ2-5, with D possibly TRBD1 on 6 matching bases. Germline V gene lookup returns CDR1 SGHRS and CDR2 YFSETQ. The CDR3 is made up of 15 amino acids. Between the trimmed V and J ends, which lost 3 bases and 5 bases, there was a span of 17 bases. The CDR3 reads CASSWTTGWGETQYF. The DNA for the CDR3 is TGCGCCAGCAGCTGGACCACAGGGTGGGGGGAGACCCAGTACTTC.

The chain is built from TRBV5-5 and TRBJ2-7, with D unresolved. The CDR3 has 12 amino acids. Trimming removed 7 bases at V and 3 bases at J, with 11 bases between. Germline CDR1 and CDR2: SGHKS and YYEKEE (reference sequence). The CDR3 DNA reads as TGTGCCAGCGGTCGGGTTAGCTACGAGCAGTACTTC. Translated: CASGRVSYEQYF.

This chain uses TRBV7-2 with TRBJ2-3; D is unclear. The CDR3 contains 14 residues. The germline V and J ends were trimmed by 1 base and 0 bases, with 5 bases remaining between them. CDR1 is SGHTA and CDR2 is FQGNSA in the germline V gene. The CDR3 coding sequence is TGTGCCAGCAGCTTAGAGAGTAGCACAGATACGCAGTATTTT. Amino acid sequence: CASSLESSTDTQYF.

CDR3 region: CASSLATSGRRNTGELFF. The CDR3 region has the DNA TGTGCCAGCAGCTTGGCGACTAGCGGGAGGCGGAACACCGGGGAGCTGTTTTTT. The chain couples TRBV7-9 to TRBJ2-2, with 13 bases that match TRBD2. The J segment lost 1 base and the V segment lost 3 bases, leaving 5 bases of the junction unmatched. Germline-derived CDR1 and CDR2 are SEHNR and FQNEAQ (reference sequence). CDR3 length: 18 amino acids.

The chain links TRBV7-6 to TRBJ1-3; weak D call: TRBD1 (6 bases). Per the germline V gene, CDR1 is SGHVS and CDR2 is FNYEAQ. The CDR3 has 15 residues. The ends were cut back, 3 bases at V and 4 bases at J, with 13 bases in the middle. This CDR3 is CASSFDSGGGNTIYF. In nucleotides, the CDR3 is TGTGCCAGCAGCTTTGATTCCGGGGGCGGAAACACCATATATTTT.

The chain links TRBV5-1 to TRBJ2-5; TRBD2 agrees at 11 bases. Germline CDR1 and CDR2: SGHRS and YFSETQ. Trimming removed 3 bases from V and 2 bases from J; junction bases left unmatched: 3. CDR3 length: 15 residues. CDR3 region: CASSSLAGGQETQYF. For the CDR3, the DNA is TGCGCCAGCAGCTCGCTAGCGGGAGGACAAGAGACCCAGTACTTC.

This sequence joins TRBV7-8 and TRBJ2-2; TRBD2 aligns across 7 bases. The CDR3 length is 16 residues. After removal of 0 bases from V and 3 bases from J, the junction contained 4 bases not matched to a gene. CDR1 is SGHVS, CDR2 FQNEAQ, per germline. CDR3 coding DNA: TGTGCCAGCAGCTTAGCTGAGCGGGACTACACCGGGGAGCTGTTTTTT. Translation: CASSLAERDYTGELFF.

This clone was seen only once. The chain is built from TRBV7-7 and TRBJ1-5; 8 bases are shared with TRBD1. The CDR3 length is 16 residues. The V and J ends lost 5 bases and 5 bases, in that order; junction bases with no gene match: 11. Germline CDR1 and CDR2: SSHAT and FNYEAQ (reference sequence). The CDR3 here is CASSLGQGEVDQPQHF. CDR3 nucleotides: TGTGCCAGCAGCCTAGGACAGGGTGAAGTTGATCAGCCCCAGCATTTT.

The chain is built from TRBV7-2 and TRBJ2-5; D tentatively fits TRBD1 or TRBD2 (5 bases each). Trimming cost V 0 bases and J 5 bases, with 16 bases left between them. Germline loops: CDR1 SGHTA, CDR2 FQGNSA. The CDR3 consists of 16 residues. This chain's CDR3 is CASSLAGADWDETQYF. The CDR3 DNA follows: TGTGCCAGCAGCTTAGCGGGAGCAGACTGGGACGAGACCCAGTACTTC.

This clone was seen a handful of times. This sequence joins TRBV7-3 and TRBJ1-2; no firm D call. The CDR3 is 12 residues long. V lost 5 bases to trimming and J lost 7 bases, with 11 bases between them. The germline V gene encodes CDR1 SGHTA and CDR2 FQGTGA. The CDR3 bases are TGTGCCAGCAGCCCTACGGAAATTGGCTACACCTTC. It translates to CASSPTEIGYTF. The full variable domain, its missing parts supplied by reference TRBV7-3 and TRBJ1-2, is GAGVSQTPSNKVTEKGKYVELRCDPISGHTALYWYRQSLGQGPEFLIYFQGTGAADDSGLPNDRFFAVRPEGSVSTLKIQRTERGDSAVYLCASSPTEIGYTFGSGTRLTVV.

The chain is built from TRBV3-1 (or the pseudogene TRBV3-2) and TRBJ1-2; no definite D call. Germline V gives CDR1 LGHDT, CDR2 YNNKEL (reference sequence). The CDR3 extends over 14 amino acids. V was clipped by 0 bases and J by 6 bases, with 11 bases between them. Here the CDR3 reads CASSQDPRTDGYTF. In DNA, the CDR3 is TGTGCCAGCAGCCAAGATCCAAGGACTGATGGCTACACCTTC.

The chain joins TRBV19 to TRBJ1-5; no definite D call. The CDR3 runs 14 residues. V was clipped by 2 bases and J by 5 bases, with 10 bases between them. CDR1 LNHDA and CDR2 SQIVND come from the germline V gene (reference sequence). CDR3 DNA: TGTGCCAGTAGTATAAACCTGTGGGATCAGCCCCAGCATTTT. As protein: CASSINLWDQPQHF.

The V gene is TRBV7-6, the J gene TRBJ2-7, with D perhaps TRBD1 (6 bases). The ends were cut back, 5 bases at V and 3 bases at J, with 14 bases in the middle. This CDR3 is 14 amino acids long. CDR1 SGHVS and CDR2 FNYEAQ come from the germline V gene. The CDR3 coding sequence is TGTGCCAGCAGCCTGCGTGGGACAAACTACGAGCAGTACTTC. The encoded protein is CASSLRGTNYEQYF.

The chain is built from TRBV29-1 and TRBJ2-1; TRBD2 matches at 8 bases. Unmatched junction bases numbered 12, after V lost 6 bases and J lost 8 bases. The CDR3 contains 14 residues. Germline values: CDR1 SQVTM, CDR2 ANQGSEA. Here the CDR3 reads CSVRPGTSSYEQFF. In DNA form, the CDR3 reads TGCAGCGTGCGACCCGGGACTAGTAGCTATGAGCAGTTCTTC.